This T cell receptor (beta chain) comes out of a study of CD8+CD57+ T cells in acquired aplastic anemia. Study-level information: On average, sorted CD4+ and CD8+ cells gave roughly 3 ug of DNA.

With 0 bases clipped from V and 6 bases from J, the junction kept 6 bases outside the gene matches. This CDR3 spans 15 amino acids. Germline V gives CDR1 DFQATT, CDR2 SNEGSKA (reference sequence). Researchers used genomic DNA as the template to profile TCR beta VDJ and CDR3. Each CDR3 protein gets one entry after TCRdb re-called the reads with MiXCR. The sample consists of about 130,000 distinct CDR3 sequences, 48% of them appearing once. This clonotype was counted at least ten times. Its antigen is not known. Study outcomes and limitations: Overlap between patients and controls comprised almost 30 CD8+ CDR3 sequences. No significant difference in CD8+ Simpson's diversity was found between patients and controls.

The receptor's source is a human donor in good health, serving as a control. The chain links TRBV20-1 to TRBJ1-4; 8 bases match TRBD1. Sequencing was done on a sample of sorted CD4+, CD8+, or CD8+CD57+ T cells (not recorded which) from PBMCs. The CDR3 DNA follows: TGCAGTGCTAGAGATCGACAGGGGAGTGATGAAAAACTGTTTTTT. Amino acids: CSARDRQGSDEKLFF.